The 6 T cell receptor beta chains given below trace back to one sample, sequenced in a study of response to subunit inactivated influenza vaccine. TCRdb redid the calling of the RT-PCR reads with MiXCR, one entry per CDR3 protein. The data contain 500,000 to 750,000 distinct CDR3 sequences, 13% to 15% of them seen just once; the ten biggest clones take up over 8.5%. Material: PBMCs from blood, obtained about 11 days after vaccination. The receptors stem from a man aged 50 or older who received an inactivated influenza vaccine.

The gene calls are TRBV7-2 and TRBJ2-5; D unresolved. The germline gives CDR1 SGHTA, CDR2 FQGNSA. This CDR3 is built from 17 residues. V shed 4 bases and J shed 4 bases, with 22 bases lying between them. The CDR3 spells CASSWYSVSVRRETQYF. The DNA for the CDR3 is TGTGCCAGCAGCTGGTATAGTGTCAGCGTCCGTCGAGAGACCCAGTACTTC.

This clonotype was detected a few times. CDR3 residues: CASSKAGGQAEAFF. Written as DNA, the CDR3 is TGTGCCAGCAGCAAAGCGGGGGGGCAGGCTGAAGCTTTCTTT. This chain connects TRBV21-1 to TRBJ1-1; TRBD1 is the table's D call and was not checked against the DNA. TRBV21-1 is a recognized pseudogene. This CDR3 is 14 amino acids long.

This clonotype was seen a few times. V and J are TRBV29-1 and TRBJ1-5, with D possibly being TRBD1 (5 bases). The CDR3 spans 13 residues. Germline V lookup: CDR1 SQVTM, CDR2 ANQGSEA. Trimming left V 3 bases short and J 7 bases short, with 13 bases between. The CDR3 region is CSVDVGEGQPQHF. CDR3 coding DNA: TGCAGCGTTGATGTGGGGGAGGGACAGCCCCAGCATTTT.

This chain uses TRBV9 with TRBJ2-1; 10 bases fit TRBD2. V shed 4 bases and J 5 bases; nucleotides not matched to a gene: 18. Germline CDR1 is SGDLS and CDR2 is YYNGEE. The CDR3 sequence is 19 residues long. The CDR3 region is CASSIRQTTSGYSNNEQFF. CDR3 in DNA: TGTGCCAGCAGCATAAGACAGACGACTAGCGGGTACTCTAACAATGAGCAGTTCTTC.

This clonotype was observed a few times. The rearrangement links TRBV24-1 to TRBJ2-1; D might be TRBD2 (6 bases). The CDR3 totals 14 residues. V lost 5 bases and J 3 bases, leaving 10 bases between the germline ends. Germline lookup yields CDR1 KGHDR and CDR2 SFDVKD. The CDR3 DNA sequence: TGTGCCACCAGTGCGGCGGGGAGCTACAATGAGCAGTTCTTC. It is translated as CATSAAGSYNEQFF.

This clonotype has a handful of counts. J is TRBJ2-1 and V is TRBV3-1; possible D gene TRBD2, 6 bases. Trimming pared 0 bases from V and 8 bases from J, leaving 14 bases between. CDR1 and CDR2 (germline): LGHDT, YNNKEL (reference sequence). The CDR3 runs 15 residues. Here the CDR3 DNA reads TGTGCCAGCAGCCAAGATAGCGGTCCCGGCTATGAGCAGTTCTTC. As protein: CASSQDSGPGYEQFF.